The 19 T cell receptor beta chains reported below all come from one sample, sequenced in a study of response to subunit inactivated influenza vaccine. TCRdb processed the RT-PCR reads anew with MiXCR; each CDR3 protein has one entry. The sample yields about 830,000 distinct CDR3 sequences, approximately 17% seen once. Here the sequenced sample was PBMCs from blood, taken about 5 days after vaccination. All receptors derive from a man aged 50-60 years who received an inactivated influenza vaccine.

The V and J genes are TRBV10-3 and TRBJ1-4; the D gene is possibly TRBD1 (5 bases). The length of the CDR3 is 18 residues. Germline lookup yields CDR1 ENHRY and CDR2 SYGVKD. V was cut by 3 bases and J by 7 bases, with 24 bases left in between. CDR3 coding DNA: TGTGCCATCAGTGACGTTTATGACTACCAGGGAGACGTTGAAAAACTGTTTTTT. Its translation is CAISDVYDYQGDVEKLFF.

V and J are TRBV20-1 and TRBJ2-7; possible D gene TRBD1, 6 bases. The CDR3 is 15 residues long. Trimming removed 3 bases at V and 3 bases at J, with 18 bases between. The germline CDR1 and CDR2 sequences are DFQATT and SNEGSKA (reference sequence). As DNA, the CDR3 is TGCAGTGCTAGCCTCCAACAGGGCAAATTCTACGAGCAGTACTTC. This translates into CSASLQQGKFYEQYF.

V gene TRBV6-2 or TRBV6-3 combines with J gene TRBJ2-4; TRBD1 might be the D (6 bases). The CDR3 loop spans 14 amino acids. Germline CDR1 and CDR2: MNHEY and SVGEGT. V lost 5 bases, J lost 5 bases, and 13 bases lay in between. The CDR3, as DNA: TGTGCCAGCAGTCCAACTCGGACAGAAAACATTCAGTACTTC. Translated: CASSPTRTENIQYF.

The CDR3 sequence is CASSLNPAGVADTQYF. The CDR3 DNA follows: TGTGCCAGCAGCTTAAACCCAGCGGGGGTAGCAGATACGCAGTATTTT. This chain links TRBV7-2 with TRBJ2-3; TRBD2 aligns across 8 bases. Looked up from germline, CDR1 is SGHTA and CDR2 is FQGNSA. V lost 2 bases to trimming and J lost 4 bases; unmatched junction nucleotides: 8. The CDR3 is 16 residues long.

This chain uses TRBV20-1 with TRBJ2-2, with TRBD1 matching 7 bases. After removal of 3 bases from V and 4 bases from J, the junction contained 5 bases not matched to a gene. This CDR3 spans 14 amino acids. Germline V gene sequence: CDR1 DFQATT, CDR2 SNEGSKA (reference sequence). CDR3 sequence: CSARTGSGTGELFF. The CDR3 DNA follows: TGCAGTGCTAGGACAGGGAGTGGCACCGGGGAGCTGTTTTTT.

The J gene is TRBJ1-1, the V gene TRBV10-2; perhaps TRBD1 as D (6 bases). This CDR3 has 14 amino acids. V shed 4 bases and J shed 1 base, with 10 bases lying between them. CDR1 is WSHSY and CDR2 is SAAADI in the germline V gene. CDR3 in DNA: TGCGCCAGCAGTGCCGACAGGACGAACACTGAAGCTTTCTTT. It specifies CASSADRTNTEAFF.

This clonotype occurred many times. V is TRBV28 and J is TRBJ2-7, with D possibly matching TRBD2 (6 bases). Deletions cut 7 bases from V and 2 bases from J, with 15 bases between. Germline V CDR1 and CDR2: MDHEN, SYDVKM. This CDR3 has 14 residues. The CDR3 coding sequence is TGTGCCAGCACCTCTGGGGGGAGCACCTACGAGCAGTACTTC. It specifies CASTSGGSTYEQYF.

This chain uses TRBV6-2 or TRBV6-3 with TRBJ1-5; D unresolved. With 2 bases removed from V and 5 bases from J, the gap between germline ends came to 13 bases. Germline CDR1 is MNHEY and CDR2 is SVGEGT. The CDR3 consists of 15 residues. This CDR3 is CASSYDGNMYQPQHF. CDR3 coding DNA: TGTGCCAGCAGTTACGACGGCAACATGTATCAGCCCCAGCATTTT.

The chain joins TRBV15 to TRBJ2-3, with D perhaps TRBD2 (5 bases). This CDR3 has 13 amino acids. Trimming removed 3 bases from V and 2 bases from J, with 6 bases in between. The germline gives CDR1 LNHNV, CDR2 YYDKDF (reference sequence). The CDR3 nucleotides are TGTGCCACCAGCAGCGGGAACACAGATACGCAGTATTTT. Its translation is CATSSGNTDTQYF. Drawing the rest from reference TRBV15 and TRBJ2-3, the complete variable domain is DAMVIQNPRYQVTQFGKPVTLSCSQTLNHNVMYWYQQKSSQAPKLLFHYYDKDFNNEADTPDNFQSRRPNTSFCFLDIRSPGLGDTAMYLCATSSGNTDTQYFGPGTRLTVL.

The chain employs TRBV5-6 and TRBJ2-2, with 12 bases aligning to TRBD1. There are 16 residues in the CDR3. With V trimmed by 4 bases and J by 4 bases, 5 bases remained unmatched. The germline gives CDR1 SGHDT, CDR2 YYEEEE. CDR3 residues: CASSRDRGLGTGELFF. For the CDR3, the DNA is TGTGCCAGCAGCCGGGACAGGGGGCTAGGCACCGGGGAGCTGTTTTTT. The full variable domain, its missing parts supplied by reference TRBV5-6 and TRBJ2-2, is DAGVTQSPTHLIKTRGQQVTLRCSPKSGHDTVSWYQQALGQGPQFIFQYYEEEERQRGNFPDRFSGHQFPNYSSELNVNALLLGDSALYLCASSRDRGLGTGELFFGEGSRLTVL.

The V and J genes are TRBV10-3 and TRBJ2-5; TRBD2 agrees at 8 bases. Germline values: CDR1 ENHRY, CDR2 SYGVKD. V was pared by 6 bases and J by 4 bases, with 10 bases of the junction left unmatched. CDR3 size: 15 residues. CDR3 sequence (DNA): TGTGCCATCAGACCCAGCGGGAGTGACGGAGAGACCCAGTACTTC. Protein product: CAIRPSGSDGETQYF.

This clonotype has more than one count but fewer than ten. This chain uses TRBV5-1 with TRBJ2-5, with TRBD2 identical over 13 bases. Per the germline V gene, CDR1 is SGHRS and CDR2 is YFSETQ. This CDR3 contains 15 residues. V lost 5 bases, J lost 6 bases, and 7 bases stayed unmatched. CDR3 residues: CASSSGLAGAQTQYF. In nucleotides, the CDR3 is TGCGCCAGCAGTTCTGGACTAGCGGGAGCTCAGACCCAGTACTTC.

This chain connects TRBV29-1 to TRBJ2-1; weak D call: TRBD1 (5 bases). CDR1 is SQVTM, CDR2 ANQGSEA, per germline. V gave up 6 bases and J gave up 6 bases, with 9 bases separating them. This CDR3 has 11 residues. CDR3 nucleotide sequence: TGCAGCGTCGGACAAACCAATGAGCAGTTCTTC. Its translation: CSVGQTNEQFF.

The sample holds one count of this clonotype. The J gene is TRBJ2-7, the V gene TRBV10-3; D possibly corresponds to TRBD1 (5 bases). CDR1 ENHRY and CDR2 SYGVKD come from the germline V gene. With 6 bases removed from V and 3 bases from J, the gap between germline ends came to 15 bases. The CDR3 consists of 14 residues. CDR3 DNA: TGTGCCATCAGCGACAGCAAAAGGGGCTACGAGCAGTACTTC. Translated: CAISDSKRGYEQYF.

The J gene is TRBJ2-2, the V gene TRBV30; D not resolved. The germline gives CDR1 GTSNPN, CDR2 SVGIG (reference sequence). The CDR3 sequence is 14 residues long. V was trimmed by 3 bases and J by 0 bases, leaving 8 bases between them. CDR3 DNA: TGTGCCTGGAGAGTTGGTCCGAACACCGGGGAGCTGTTTTTT. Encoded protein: CAWRVGPNTGELFF.

As DNA, the CDR3 is TGCAGTGCTAGAGATCTTAGGGCAGGGGTACAAGAGACCCAGTACTTC. This sequence encodes CSARDLRAGVQETQYF. The V call is TRBV20-1, the J call TRBJ2-5, with D perhaps matching TRBD1 (6 bases). CDR1 and CDR2 from the germline V gene are DFQATT and SNEGSKA (reference sequence). V was clipped by 0 bases and J by 2 bases, with 16 bases between them. CDR3 length equals 16 residues.

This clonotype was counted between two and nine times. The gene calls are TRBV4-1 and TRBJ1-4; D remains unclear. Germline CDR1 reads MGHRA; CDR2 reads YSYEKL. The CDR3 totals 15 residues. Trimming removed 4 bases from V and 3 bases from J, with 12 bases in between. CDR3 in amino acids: CASSRTTVSNEKLFF. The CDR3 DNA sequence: TGCGCCAGCAGCCGTACCACGGTCTCTAATGAAAAACTGTTTTTT.

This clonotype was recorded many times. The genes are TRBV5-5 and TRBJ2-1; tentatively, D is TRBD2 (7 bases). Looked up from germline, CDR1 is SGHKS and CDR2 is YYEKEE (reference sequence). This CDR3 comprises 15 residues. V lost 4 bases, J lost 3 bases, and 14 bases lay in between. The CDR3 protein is CASSRQGGDYNEQFF. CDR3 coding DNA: TGTGCCAGCAGCAGGCAAGGGGGGGACTACAATGAGCAGTTCTTC.

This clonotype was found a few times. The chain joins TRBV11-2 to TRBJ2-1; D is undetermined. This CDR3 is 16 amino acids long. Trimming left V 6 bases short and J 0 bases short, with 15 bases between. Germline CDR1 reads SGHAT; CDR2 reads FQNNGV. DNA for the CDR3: TGTGCCAGCAGGCTAGTGGGCAGAGACTCCTACAATGAGCAGTTCTTC. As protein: CASRLVGRDSYNEQFF.